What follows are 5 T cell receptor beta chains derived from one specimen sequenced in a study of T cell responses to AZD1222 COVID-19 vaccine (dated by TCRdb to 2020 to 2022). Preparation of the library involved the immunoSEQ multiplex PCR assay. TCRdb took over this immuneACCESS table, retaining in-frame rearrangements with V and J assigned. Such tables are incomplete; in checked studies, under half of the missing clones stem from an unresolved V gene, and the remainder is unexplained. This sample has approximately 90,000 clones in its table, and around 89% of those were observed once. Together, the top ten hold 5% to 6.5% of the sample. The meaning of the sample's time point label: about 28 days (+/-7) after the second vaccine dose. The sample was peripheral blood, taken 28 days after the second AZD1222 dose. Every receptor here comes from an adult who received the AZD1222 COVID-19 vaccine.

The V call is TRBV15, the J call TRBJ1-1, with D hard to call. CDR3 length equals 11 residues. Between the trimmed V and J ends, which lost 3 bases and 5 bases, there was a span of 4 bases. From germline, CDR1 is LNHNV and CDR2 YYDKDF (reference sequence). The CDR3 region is CATSSQTEAFF. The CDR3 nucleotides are TGTGCCACCAGCAGTCAAACTGAAGCTTTCTTT.

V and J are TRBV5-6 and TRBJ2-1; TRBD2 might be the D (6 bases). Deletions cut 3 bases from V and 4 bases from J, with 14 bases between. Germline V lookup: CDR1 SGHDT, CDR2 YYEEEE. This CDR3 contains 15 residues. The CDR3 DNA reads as TGTGCCAGCAGCTCGCGGGATACAATATACAATGAGCAGTTCTTC. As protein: CASSSRDTIYNEQFF.

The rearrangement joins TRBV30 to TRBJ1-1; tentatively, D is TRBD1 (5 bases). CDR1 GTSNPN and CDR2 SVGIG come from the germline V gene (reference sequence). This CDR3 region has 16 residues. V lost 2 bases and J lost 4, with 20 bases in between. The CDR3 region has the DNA TGTGCCTGGAGTAGGCTCTCGGGACTTCTCAGCACTGAAGCTTTCTTT. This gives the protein CAWSRLSGLLSTEAFF.

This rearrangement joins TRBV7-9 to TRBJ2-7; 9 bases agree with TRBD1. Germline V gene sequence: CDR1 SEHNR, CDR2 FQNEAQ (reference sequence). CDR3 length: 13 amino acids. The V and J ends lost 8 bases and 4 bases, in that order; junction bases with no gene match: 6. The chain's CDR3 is CASCTGGSYEQYF. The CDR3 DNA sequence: TGTGCCAGCTGCACAGGGGGCTCATACGAGCAGTACTTC.

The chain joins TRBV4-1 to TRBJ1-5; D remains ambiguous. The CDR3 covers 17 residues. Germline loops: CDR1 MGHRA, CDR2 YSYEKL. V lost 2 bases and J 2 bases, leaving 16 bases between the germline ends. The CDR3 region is CASSQISTVLGNQPQHF. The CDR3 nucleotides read TGCGCCAGCAGCCAAATCTCGACGGTCTTGGGCAATCAGCCCCAGCATTTT.